This TCR beta chain emerged from a study of monozygotic twins with inflammatory bowel disease. cDNA was produced in eight separate reactions per sample. Each UMI harboured a 6-nucleotide sample barcode and was appended via template switching. TCRdb reprocessed the 5' RACE reads and keeps a single row for each CDR3 protein, giving no DNA. The ten top clones account for approximately 2.4%, within a sample of approximately 400,000 distinct CDR3 sequences. On this clonotype itself: Its antigen remains unidentified.

General study points: Findings did not support one strong IBD-associated signal or clonotype.

Total RNA was isolated from whole blood without T cell sorting. CDR3 length: 16 amino acids. Per the germline V gene, CDR1 is SGHTA and CDR2 is FQGTGA. The material sequenced was blood. This chain joins TRBV7-3 and TRBJ2-3; the TRBD2 assignment by TCRdb is unverifiable without DNA. The TCR sequence derives from a human donor with ulcerative colitis or Crohn's disease, or a healthy co-twin of an affected twin (not recorded which). CDR3 sequence: CASSPTGLAAGDTQYF.